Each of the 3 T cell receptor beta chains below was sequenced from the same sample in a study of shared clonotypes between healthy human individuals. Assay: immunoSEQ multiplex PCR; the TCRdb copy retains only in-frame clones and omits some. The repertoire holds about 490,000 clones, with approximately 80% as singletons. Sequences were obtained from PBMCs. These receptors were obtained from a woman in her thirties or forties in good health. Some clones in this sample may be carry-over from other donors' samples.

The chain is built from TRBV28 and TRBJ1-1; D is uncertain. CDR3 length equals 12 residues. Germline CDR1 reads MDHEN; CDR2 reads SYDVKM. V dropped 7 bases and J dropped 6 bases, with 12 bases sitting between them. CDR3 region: CASTIGRSEAFF. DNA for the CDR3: TGTGCCAGCACCATTGGGAGGTCTGAAGCTTTCTTT.

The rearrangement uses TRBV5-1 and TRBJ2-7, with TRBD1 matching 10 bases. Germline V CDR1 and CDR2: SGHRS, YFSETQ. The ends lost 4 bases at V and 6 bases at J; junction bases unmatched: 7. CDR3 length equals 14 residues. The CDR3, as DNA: TGCGCCAGCAGCGCCGGGACAGGGGCCTCCGAGCAGTACTTC. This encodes CASSAGTGASEQYF.

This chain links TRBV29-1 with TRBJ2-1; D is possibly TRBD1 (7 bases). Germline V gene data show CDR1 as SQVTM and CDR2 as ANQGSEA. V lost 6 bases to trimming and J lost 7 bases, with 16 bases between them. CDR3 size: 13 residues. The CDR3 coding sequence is TGCAGCGTCAAACCAGGGGGGCTGAATGAGCAGTTCTTC. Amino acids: CSVKPGGLNEQFF.